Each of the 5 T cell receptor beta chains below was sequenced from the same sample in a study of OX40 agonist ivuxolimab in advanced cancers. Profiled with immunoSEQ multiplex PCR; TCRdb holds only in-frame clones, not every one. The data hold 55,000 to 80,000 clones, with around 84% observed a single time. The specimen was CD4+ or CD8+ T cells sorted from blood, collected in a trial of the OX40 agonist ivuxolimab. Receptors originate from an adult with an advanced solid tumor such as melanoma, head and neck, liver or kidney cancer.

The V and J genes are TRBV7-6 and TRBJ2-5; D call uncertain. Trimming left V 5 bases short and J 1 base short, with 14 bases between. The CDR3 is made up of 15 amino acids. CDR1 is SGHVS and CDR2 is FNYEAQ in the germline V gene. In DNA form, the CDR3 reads TGTGCCAGCAGCGCTAAATCACCCCTCCAAGAGACCCAGTACTTC. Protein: CASSAKSPLQETQYF.

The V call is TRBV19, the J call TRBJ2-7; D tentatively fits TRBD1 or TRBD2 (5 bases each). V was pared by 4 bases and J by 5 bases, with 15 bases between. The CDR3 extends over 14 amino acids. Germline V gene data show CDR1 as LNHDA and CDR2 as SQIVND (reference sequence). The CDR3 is CASSTPGQGHEQYF. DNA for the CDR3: TGTGCCAGTAGTACGCCGGGCCAGGGACACGAGCAGTACTTC.

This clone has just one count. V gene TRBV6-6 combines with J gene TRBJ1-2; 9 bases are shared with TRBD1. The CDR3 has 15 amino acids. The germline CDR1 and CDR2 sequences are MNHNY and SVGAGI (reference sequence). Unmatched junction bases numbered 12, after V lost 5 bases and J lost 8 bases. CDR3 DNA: TGTGCCAGCAGTACATACAGGGGGCGGGTTTGGGGCTACACCTTC. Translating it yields CASSTYRGRVWGYTF.

The CDR3 loop reads CASSAGTGSNQPQHF. The CDR3 DNA is TGCGCCAGCAGCGCCGGGACAGGGTCCAATCAGCCCCAGCATTTT. The chain employs TRBV5-1 and TRBJ1-5, with 9 bases that match TRBD1. V dropped 4 bases and J dropped 3; count of bases not matched to a gene: 5. CDR1 is SGHRS, CDR2 YFSETQ, per germline. The length of the CDR3 is 15 residues.

This CDR3 reads CASSPSGPFNSPLHF. The CDR3 DNA follows: TGCGCCAGCAGCCCTTCGGGACCCTTTAATTCACCCCTCCACTTT. The chain uses TRBV5-1 and TRBJ1-6; perhaps TRBD1 as D (5 bases). CDR3 length: 15 amino acids. V lost 4 bases and J 6 bases, leaving 14 bases between the germline ends. Germline V lookup: CDR1 SGHRS, CDR2 YFSETQ.